This record covers a single TCR beta chain. Its antigen is not identified. The sample carries other DNA sequences with the same CDR3. This sample stems from a study of cytomegalovirus exposure and HLA in healthy donors. Overall study context: About 85 million unique TCRs from HLA-typed donors were held in an early release of data. Study results and caveats: Prediction of most subjects' HLA-A and HLA-B alleles by TCR beta sequences was reportedly accurate.

The PCR had 60 Vbeta and 13 Jbeta primers. Clones were read by immunoSEQ multiplex PCR, and TCRdb kept only the in-frame ones, dropping some. This sample carries roughly 120,000 clones, with 2% to 2.5% going to the ten biggest clones. Sequenced: PBMCs. The TCR sequence derives from a man in his forties or fifties in good health and CMV-seronegative.

The CDR3 is CASSSRASGREGTQYF. As DNA, the CDR3 is TGTGCCAGCAGCTCCCGGGCTAGTGGGAGGGAGGGTACGCAGTATTTT. This sequence joins TRBV5-6 and TRBJ2-3; 7 bases align to TRBD2. There are 16 residues in the CDR3. Trimming cost V 3 bases and J 8 bases; bases outside gene matches: 15. From germline, CDR1 is SGHDT and CDR2 YYEEEE.